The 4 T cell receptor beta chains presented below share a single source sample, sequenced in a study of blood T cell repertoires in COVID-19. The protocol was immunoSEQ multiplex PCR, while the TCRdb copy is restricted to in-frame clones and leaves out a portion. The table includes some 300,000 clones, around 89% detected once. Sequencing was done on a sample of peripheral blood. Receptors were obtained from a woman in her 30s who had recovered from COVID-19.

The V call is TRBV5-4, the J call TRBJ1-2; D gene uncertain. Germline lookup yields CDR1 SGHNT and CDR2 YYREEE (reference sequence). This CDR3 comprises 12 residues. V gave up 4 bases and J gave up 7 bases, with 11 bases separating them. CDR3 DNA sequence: TGTGCCAGCAGCAGCGGGAGGTCTGGCTACACCTTC. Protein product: CASSSGRSGYTF.

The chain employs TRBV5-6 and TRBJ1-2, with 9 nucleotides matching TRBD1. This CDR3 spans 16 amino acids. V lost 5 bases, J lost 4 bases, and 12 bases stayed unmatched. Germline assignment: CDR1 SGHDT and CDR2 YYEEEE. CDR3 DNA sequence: TGTGCCAGCAGGGATAATCCGGGGACAGGGCTCTATGGCTACACCTTC. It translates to CASRDNPGTGLYGYTF.

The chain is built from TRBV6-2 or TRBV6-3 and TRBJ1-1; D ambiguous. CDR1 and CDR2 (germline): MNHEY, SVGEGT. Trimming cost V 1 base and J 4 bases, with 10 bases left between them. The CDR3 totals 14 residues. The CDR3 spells CASSYWQRGTEAFF. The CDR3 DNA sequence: TGTGCCAGCAGTTACTGGCAGCGTGGCACTGAAGCTTTCTTT.

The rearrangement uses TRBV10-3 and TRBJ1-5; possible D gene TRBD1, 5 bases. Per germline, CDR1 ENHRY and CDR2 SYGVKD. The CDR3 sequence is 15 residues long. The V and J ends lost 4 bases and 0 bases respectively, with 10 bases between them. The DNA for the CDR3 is TGTGCCATCAGTGGACTGGACAATAGCAATCAGCCCCAGCATTTT. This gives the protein CAISGLDNSNQPQHF.